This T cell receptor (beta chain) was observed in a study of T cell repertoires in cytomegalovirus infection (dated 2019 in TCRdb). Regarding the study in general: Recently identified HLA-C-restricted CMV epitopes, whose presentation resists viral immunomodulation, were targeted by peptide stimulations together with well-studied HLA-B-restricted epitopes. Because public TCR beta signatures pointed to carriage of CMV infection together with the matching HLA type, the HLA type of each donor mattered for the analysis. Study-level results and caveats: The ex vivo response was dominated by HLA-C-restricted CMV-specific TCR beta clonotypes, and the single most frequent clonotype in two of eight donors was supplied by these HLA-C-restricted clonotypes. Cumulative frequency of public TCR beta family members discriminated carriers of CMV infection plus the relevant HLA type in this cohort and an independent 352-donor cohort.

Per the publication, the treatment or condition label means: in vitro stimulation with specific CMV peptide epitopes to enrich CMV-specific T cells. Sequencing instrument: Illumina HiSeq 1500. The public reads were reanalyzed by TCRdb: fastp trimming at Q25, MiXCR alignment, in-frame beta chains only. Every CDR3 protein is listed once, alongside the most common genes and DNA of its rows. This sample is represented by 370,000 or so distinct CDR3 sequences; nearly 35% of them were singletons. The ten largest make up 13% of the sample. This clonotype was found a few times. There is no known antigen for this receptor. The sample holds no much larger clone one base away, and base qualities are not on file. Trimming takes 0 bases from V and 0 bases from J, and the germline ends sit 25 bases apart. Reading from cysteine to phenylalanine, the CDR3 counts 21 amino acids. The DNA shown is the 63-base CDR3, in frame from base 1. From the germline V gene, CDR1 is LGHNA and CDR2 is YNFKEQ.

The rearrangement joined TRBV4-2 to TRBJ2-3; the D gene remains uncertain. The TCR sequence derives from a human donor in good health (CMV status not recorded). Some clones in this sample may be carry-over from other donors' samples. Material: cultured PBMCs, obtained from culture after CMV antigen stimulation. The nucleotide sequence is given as TGTGCCAGCAGCCAAGAGGCGACGCGACCCCGTCCCCTACATAGCACAGATACGCAGTATTTT. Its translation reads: CASSQEATRPRPLHSTDTQYF.